This passage covers 8 T cell receptor beta chains from one sample sequenced in a study of T cell repertoires in cytomegalovirus infection. A single record per CDR3 protein comes from TCRdb applying MiXCR to the reads. Here the sample spans approximately 750,000 distinct CDR3 sequences, 35% to 40% being singletons. Sequences were obtained from PBMCs. Every receptor here comes from a human donor in good health (CMV status not recorded). Some clones in this sample may be carry-over from other donors' samples.

In this sample, this clonotype turned up many times. The chain uses TRBV6-1 and TRBJ2-3; 7 positions agree with TRBD2. V lost 6 bases, J lost 4 bases, and 7 bases stayed unmatched. CDR1 is MNHNS and CDR2 is SASEGT in the germline V gene. CDR3 size: 14 residues. This chain's CDR3 is CASREGGPADTQYF. DNA of the CDR3: TGTGCCAGCAGGGAGGGAGGGCCCGCAGATACGCAGTATTTT.

The chain is built from TRBV12-3 or TRBV12-4 and TRBJ2-3; D ambiguous. With 3 bases removed from V and 2 bases from J, the gap between germline ends came to 18 bases. The CDR3 runs to 17 residues. Here the CDR3 DNA reads TGTGCCAGCAGTTTGCCCCCCACTGTCGGGTCCACAGATACGCAGTATTTT. As protein: CASSLPPTVGSTDTQYF.

The chain is built from TRBV28 and TRBJ1-1, with 9 bases fitting TRBD1. The germline CDR1 and CDR2 sequences are MDHEN and SYDVKM. There are 15 residues in the CDR3. V trimming: 3 bases; J trimming: 4 bases; junction bases outside the gene matches: 6. The CDR3 DNA reads as TGTGCCAGCAGTTTGGCTGGACAGGGGAGCACTGAAGCTTTCTTT. Translating it yields CASSLAGQGSTEAFF.

Comment on this clonotype: A read error is likely, as this CDR3 ends without the conserved phenylalanine or tryptophan. The DNA is left out, because the CDR3 cannot be placed on it with certainty; the CDR3 is given as TCRdb lists it. The rearrangement uses TRBV7-9 and TRBJ1-6; the listed D gene, TRBD1, was not tested against the DNA. Germline values: CDR1 SEHNR, CDR2 FQNEAQ (reference sequence). The CDR3 spans 14 residues, counting both ends. The CDR3 loop is CASSQGQGNSPPHS.

The table lists this clonotype with a few counts. The V call is TRBV10-3, the J call TRBJ2-7; 14 bases are shared with TRBD2. Germline CDR1 ENHRY, CDR2 SYGVKD. Unmatched junction bases numbered 2, after V lost 4 bases and J lost 6 bases. The CDR3 length is 14 residues. The CDR3 loop is CAISGLAGGGEQYF. CDR3 nucleotide sequence: TGTGCCATCAGTGGACTAGCGGGAGGGGGCGAGCAGTACTTC.

The CDR3 DNA reads as TGCGCCAGCAGCTTGAGACAGATGGCCAATTCACCCCTCCACTTT. Translated, it gives CASSLRQMANSPLHF. The chain joins TRBV5-1 to TRBJ1-6; TRBD1 is a possible D gene (5 bases). CDR1 SGHRS and CDR2 YFSETQ come from the germline V gene. The CDR3 covers 15 residues. V was trimmed by 1 base and J by 7 bases, leaving 12 bases between them.

The genes are TRBV14 and TRBJ2-5; D is tentatively TRBD1 or TRBD2 (5 bases each). This CDR3 has 14 residues. Trimming removed 4 bases at V and 3 bases at J, with 12 bases between. The germline CDR1 and CDR2 sequences are SGHDN and FVKESK. The CDR3 sequence is CASSPGRTKETQYF. The DNA for the CDR3 is TGTGCCAGCAGCCCAGGGAGAACCAAAGAGACCCAGTACTTC.

Details on this clonotype: Likely a read error: the CDR3 ends without its conserved phenylalanine or tryptophan. The chain recombines TRBV10-3 with TRBJ2-5; possibly TRBD2 for D (5 bases). This CDR3 is 15 amino acids long. From germline, CDR1 is ENHRY and CDR2 SYGVKD. Here the CDR3 reads CAISELRGLTEPQYL. The DNA for the CDR3 is TGTGCCATCAGTGAGCTTAGAGGGTTAACAGAGCCCCAGTACTTA.